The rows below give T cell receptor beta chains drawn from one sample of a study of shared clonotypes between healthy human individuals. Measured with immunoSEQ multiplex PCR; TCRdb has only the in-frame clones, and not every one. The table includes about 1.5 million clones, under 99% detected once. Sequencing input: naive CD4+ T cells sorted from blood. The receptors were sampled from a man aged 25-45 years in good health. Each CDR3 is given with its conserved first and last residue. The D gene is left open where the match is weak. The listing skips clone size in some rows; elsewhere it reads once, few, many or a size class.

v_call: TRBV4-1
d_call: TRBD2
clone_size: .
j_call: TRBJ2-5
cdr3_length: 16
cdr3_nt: TGCGCCAGCAGCCAAGGGGAGTGGCGGGGGTCGGAGACCCAGTACTTC
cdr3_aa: CASSQGEWRGSETQYF

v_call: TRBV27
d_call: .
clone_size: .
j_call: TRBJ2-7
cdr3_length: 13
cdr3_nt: TGTGCCAGCACCCCAGGCGGCCCCTACGAGCAGTACTTC
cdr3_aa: CASTPGGPYEQYF

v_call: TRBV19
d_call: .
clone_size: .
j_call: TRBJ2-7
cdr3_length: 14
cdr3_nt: TGTGCCACCCAACCAGGCGGGACCACCTACGAGCAGTACTTC
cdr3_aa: CATQPGGTTYEQYF

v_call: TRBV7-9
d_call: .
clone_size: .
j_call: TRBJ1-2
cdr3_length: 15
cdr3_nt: TGTGCCAGCAGCTTAGAGGCGCCAGGGTTCAGTGGCTACACCTTC
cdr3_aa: CASSLEAPGFSGYTF

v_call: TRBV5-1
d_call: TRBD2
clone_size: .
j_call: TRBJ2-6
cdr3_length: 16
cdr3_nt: TGCGCCAGCAGCTTGTGGGGAGGGGCTGGGGCCAACGTCCTGACTTTC
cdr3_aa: CASSLWGGAGANVLTF

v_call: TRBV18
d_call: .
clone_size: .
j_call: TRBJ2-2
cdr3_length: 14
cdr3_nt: TGTGCCAGCTCACCACCCCGGGACACCGGGGAGCTGTTTTTT
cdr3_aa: CASSPPRDTGELFF

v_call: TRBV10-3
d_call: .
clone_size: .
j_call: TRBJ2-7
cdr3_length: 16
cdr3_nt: TGTGCCATCAGGACTTCGAGTCAGGGCCAAACCTACGAGCAGTACTTC
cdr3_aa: CAIRTSSQGQTYEQYF

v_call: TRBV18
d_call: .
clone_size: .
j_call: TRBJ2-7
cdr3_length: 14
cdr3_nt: TGTGCCAGCTCACCATTGGGGGAACCCTACGAGCAGTACTTC
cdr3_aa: CASSPLGEPYEQYF

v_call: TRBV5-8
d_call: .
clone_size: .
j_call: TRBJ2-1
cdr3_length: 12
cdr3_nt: TGTGCCAGCAGCTTGGATTCGGATGAGCAGTTCTTC
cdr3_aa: CASSLDSDEQFF

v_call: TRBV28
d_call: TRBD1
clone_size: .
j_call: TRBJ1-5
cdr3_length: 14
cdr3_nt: TGTGCCACCATACAGGGGCCACGGGGCGCGCCCCAGCATTTT
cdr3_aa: CATIQGPRGAPQHF

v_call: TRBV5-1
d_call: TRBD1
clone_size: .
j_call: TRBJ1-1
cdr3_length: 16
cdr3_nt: TGCGCCAGCAGCTCGGTCGTTAAGACAGGGATCACTGAAGCTTTCTTT
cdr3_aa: CASSSVVKTGITEAFF

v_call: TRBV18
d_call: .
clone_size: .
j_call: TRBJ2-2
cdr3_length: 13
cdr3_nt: TGTGCCAGCTCACCGCAGGGTCCCGGGGAGCTGTTTTTT
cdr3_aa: CASSPQGPGELFF

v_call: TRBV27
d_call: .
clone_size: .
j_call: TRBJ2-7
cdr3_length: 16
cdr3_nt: TGTGCCAGCAGTTCCCCGACGTTGCGGGGTCGGATCGAGCAGTACTTC
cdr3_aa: CASSSPTLRGRIEQYF

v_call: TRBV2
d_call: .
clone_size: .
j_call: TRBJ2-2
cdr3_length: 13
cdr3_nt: TGTGCCAGCAGTGAGAGGGGGGCCGGGGAGCTGTTTTTT
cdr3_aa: CASSERGAGELFF

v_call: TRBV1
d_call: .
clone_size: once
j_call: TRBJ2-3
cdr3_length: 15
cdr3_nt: TGCACCAGCAGCCTAACCCCCGGGAGGACAGATACGCAGTATTTT
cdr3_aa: CTSSLTPGRTDTQYF

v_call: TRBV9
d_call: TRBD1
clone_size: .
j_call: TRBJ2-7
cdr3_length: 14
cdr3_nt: TGTGCCAGCAGCCCCCGTGGGGACAGCTACGAGCAGTACTTC
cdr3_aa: CASSPRGDSYEQYF

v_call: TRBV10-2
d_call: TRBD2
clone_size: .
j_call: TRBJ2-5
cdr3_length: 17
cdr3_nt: TGCGCCAGCAGTGACCTGAAAAACGGGCTAGCGGGAGGCCGCAGGGACTTC
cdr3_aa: CASSDLKNGLAGGRRDF

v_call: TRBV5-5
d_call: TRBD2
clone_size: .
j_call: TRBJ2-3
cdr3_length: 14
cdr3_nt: TGTGCCAGCAGCCGACCCGGGGGGACAGATACGCAGTATTTT
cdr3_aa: CASSRPGGTDTQYF

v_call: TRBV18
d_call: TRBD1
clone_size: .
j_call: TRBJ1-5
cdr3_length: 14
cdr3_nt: TGTGCCAGCTCACCGGGACAGGTTAATCAGCCCCAGCATTTT
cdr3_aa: CASSPGQVNQPQHF

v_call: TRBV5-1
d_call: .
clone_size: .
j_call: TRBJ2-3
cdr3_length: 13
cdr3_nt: TGCGCCAGCAGCTCACAAGGGGAAGATACGCAGTATTTT
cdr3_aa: CASSSQGEDTQYF

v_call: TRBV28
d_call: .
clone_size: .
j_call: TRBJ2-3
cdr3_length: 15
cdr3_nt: TGTGCCAGCAGTCCCTCGGGACGGAACACAGATACGCAGTATTTT
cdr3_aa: CASSPSGRNTDTQYF

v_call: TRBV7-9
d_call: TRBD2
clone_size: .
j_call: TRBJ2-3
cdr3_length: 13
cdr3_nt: TGTGCCAGCCGCCGACTAGCGGAAGATACGCAGTATTTT
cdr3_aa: CASRRLAEDTQYF

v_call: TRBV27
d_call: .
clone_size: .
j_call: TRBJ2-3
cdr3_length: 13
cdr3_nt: TGTGCCAGCAGTTTTTACGGCACAGATACGCAGTATTTT
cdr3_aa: CASSFYGTDTQYF

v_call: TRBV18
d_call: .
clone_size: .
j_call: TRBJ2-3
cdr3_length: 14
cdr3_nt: TGTGCCAGCTCACTACAGGAAAGGGAAGATACGCAGTATTTT
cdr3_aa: CASSLQEREDTQYF

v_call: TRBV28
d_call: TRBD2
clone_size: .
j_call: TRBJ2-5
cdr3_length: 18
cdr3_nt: TGTGCCAGCAGCACCGCTCGGACTAGCGGGAGGGCCTGGGAGACCCAGTACTTC
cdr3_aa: CASSTARTSGRAWETQYF

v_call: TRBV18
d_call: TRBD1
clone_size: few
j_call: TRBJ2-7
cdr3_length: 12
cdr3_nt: TGTGCCAGCTCACCAGAAGAGGGGGCAGAGTACTTC
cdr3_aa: CASSPEEGAEYF

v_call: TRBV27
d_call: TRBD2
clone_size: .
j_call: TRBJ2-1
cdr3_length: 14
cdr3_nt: TGTGCCACTTTGCTAGCGGGAGGTGGGAATGAGCAGTTCTTC
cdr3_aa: CATLLAGGGNEQFF

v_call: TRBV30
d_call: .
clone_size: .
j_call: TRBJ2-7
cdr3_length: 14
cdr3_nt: TGTGCCTGGAGTGTACGTCTGGGGGTGGGCGAGCAGTACTTC
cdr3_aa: CAWSVRLGVGEQYF

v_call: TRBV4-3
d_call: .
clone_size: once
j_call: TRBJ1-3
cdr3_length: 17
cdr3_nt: TGCGCCAGCAGCCAAGTTAGGCCCACCACCAGCGGAAACACCATATATTTT
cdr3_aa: CASSQVRPTTSGNTIYF

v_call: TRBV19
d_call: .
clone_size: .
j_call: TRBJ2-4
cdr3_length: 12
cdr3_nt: TGTGCCAGTAGTAGAGCCAAAAACATTCAGTACTTC
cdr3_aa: CASSRAKNIQYF

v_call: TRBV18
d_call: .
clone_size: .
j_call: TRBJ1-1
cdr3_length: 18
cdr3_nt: TGTGCCAGCTCACCGATCACTCAGGGGCCCAACTTGAACACTGAAGCTTTCTTT
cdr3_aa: CASSPITQGPNLNTEAFF

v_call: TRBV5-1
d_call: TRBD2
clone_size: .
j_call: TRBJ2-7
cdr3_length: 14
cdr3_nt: TGCGCCAGCGCTCCCCGGGGGGGAGCCTACGAGCAGTACTTC
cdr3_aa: CASAPRGGAYEQYF

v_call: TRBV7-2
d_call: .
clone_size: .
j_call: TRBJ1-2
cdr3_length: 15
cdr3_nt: TGTGCCAGCAGCTTAGTGCTAGGAGGAAGATATGGCTACACCTTC
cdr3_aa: CASSLVLGGRYGYTF

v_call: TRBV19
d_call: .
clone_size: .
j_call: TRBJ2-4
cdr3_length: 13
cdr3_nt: TGTGCCAGTAGTCAAGAGCCCAAAAACATTCAGTACTTC
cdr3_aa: CASSQEPKNIQYF

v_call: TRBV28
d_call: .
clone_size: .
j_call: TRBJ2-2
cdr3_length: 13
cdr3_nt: TGTGCCAGCAGTCGATTAGGGCCCGGGGAGCTGTTTTTT
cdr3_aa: CASSRLGPGELFF

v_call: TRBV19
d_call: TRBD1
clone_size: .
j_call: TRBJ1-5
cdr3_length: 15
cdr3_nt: TGTGCCAGTGCACCGGGACAGGGGGGAAGGCAGCCCCAGCATTTT
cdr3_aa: CASAPGQGGRQPQHF

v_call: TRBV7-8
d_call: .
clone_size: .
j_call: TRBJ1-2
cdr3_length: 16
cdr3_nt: TGTGCCAGCAGCCCAAGCAGGGTAATCCCAAACTATGGCTACACCTTC
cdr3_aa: CASSPSRVIPNYGYTF

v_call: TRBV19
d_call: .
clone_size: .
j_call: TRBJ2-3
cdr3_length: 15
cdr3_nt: TGTGCCAGTACCCCGGGGCGGGTCCCCACAGATACGCAGTATTTT
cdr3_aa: CASTPGRVPTDTQYF

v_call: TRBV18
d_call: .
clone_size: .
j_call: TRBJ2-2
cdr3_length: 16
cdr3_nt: TGTGCCAGCGCCCCCGGGCAGGGGACCTACACCGGGGAGCTGTTTTTT
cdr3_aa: CASAPGQGTYTGELFF

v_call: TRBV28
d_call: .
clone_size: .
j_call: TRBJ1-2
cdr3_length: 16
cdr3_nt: TGTGCCAGCAGTTTAAGGGGGACGGAGTTTTTGGGAGGCTACACCTTC
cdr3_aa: CASSLRGTEFLGGYTF

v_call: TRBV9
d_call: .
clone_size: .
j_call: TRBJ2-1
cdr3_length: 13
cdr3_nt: TGTGCCAGCACACAATTGGGTAGCGATGAGCAGTTCTTC
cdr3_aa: CASTQLGSDEQFF

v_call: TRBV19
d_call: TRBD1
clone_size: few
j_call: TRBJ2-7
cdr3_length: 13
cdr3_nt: TGTGCCAGTAGCCGGGACAGGGGCTACGAGCAGTACTTC
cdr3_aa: CASSRDRGYEQYF

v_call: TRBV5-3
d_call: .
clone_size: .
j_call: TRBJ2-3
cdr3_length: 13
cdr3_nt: TGTGCCAGCAGCCGTCCTGGGACAGATACGCAGTATTTT
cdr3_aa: CASSRPGTDTQYF

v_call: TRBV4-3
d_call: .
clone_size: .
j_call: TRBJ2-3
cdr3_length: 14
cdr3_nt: TGCGCCAGCAGCCAAGATGGTGCCACCGATACGCAGTATTTT
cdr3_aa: CASSQDGATDTQYF

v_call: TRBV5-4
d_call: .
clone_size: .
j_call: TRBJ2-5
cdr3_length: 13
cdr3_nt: TGTGCCAGCAGCCTCCGAGGAGCAGAGACCCAGTACTTC
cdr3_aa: CASSLRGAETQYF

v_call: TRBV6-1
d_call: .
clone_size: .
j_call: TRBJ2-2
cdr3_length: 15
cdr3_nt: TGTGCCAGCACCCCAGAGAATCTGAACACCGGGGAGCTGTTTTTT
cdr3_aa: CASTPENLNTGELFF

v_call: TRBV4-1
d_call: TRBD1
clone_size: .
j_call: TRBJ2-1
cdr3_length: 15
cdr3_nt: TGCGCCAGCAGCCAACGCTATCCACAGGGGAATGAGCAGTTCTTC
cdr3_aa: CASSQRYPQGNEQFF

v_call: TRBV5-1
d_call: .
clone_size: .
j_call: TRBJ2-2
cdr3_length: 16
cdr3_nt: TGCGCCAGCAGCTTGGCACAGTCCGCCGACACCGGGGAGCTGTTTTTT
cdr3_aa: CASSLAQSADTGELFF

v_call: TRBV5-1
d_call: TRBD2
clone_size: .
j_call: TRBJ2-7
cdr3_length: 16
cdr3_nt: TGCGCCAGCAGCAGTCAGGCTAGCGGGAGCTCCTACGAGCAGTACTTC
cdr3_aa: CASSSQASGSSYEQYF

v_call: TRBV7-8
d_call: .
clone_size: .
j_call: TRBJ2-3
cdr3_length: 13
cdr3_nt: TGTGCCAGCAGCCTAGGGGCCCCGGATACGCAGTATTTT
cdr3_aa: CASSLGAPDTQYF